This T cell receptor (beta chain) comes out of a study of blood T cell repertoires in COVID-19. The wider study: Samples of COVID-19 (acute and convalescent) were obtained from the United States, Italy and Spain. Sample material is recorded as cDNA or gDNA derived from T cells, B-cell-depleted T cells, or PBMCs.

Authors' analysis steps: The assay estimated nucleated cells by amplifying reference gene primers. TCRdb's table, derived via immunoSEQ multiplex PCR, lists solely in-frame clones and lacks some. Clonal size and the V and J genes are those of that table, whereas D and trimming came from the DNA. The sample consists of tens of thousands of clones, under 90% of them appearing once. The CDR3 is 17 amino acids. The chain employs TRBV12-2 and TRBJ1-1; TRBD1 is taken as the D call from the table, unchecked against the DNA. TRBV12-2 is tagged as a pseudogene. The receptor's source is a man aged 50 to 60 with active COVID-19. The sequenced material came from peripheral blood. CDR3 residues: CASRLTPGALGNTEAFF. The CDR3 nucleotides read TGTGCAAGTCGCTTAACCCCAGGGGCCTTGGGGAACACTGAAGCTTTCTTT.